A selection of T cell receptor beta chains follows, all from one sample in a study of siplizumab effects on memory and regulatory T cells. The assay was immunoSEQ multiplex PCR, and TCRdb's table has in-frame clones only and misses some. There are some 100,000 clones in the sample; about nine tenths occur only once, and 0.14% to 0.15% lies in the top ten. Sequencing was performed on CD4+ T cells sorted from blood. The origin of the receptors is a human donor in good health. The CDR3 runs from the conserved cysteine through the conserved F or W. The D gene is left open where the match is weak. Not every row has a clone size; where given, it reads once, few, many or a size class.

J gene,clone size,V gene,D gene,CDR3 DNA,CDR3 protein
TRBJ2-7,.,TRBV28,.,TGTGCCAGCAGTTTACCAGGGCGACGGGGAGACGAGCAGTACTTC,CASSLPGRRGDEQYF
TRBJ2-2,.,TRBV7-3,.,TGTGCCAGCAGCTTAGGCAGCCTACCCGGGGAGCTGTTTTTT,CASSLGSLPGELFF
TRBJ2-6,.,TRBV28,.,TGTGCCAGCAGGTATCAGGGGACTGGGGCCAACGTCCTGACTTTC,CASRYQGTGANVLTF
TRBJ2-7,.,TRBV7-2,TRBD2,TGTGCCAGCAGCTTAATCCTAGCGGGACATTACGAGCAGTACTTC,CASSLILAGHYEQYF
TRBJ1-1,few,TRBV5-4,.,TGTGCCAGCAGCTCTGGCCTTGGACGGGAGAACACTGAAGCTTTCTTT,CASSSGLGRENTEAFF
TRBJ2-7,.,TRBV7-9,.,TGTGCCAGCAGCCAACTGAAAAGCGAGCAGTACTTC,CASSQLKSEQYF
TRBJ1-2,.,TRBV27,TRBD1,TGTGCCAGCAGTTTATCGACGGGACAGGGAAACTATGGCTACACCTTC,CASSLSTGQGNYGYTF
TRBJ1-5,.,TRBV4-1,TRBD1,TGCGCCAGCAGCCCCCGCTACCGGGACAGTGGGGTATATAGCAATCAGCCCCAGCATTTT,CASSPRYRDSGVYSNQPQHF
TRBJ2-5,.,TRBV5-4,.,TGTGCCAGCAGCTTCCGGGACAACCAAGAGACCCAGTACTTC,CASSFRDNQETQYF
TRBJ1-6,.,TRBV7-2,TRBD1,TGTGCCAGTGCCTCACAGGGGGCCCCTTCACCCCTCCACTTT,CASASQGAPSPLHF
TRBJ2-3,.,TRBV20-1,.,TGCAGTGCTAGTAGGTTGGATACGCAGTATTTT,CSASRLDTQYF
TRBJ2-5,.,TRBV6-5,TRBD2,TGTGCCAGCAGTTTTAGTAGCGGGGGCATGGAGACCCAGTACTTC,CASSFSSGGMETQYF
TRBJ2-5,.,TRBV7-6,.,TGTGCCAGCAGCGGATGGGCGGGGCAAGAGACCCAGTACTTC,CASSGWAGQETQYF
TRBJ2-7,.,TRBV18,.,TGTGCCAGCTCACCGGAGGGGGTATCTACCTACGAGCAGTACTTC,CASSPEGVSTYEQYF
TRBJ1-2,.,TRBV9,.,TGTGCCAGCAGCGTAGACAGGTGGAACTATGGCTACACCTTC,CASSVDRWNYGYTF
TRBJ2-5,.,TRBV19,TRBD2,TGTGCCAGTAGTTCGGACCCTACCGGGACTAGCGGGGGGGCCGGGAGAGAGACCCAGTACTTC,CASSSDPTGTSGGAGRETQYF
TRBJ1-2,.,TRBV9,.,TGTGCCAGCAGCGTAGCCCTACTGGGCAGTCTGGGGGGCTACACCTTC,CASSVALLGSLGGYTF
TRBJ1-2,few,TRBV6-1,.,TGTGCCAGCCTGGGCTATGGCTACACCTTC,CASLGYGYTF
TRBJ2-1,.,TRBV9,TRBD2,TGTGCCAGCAGCGTAGGACTAGCGGGGGGGAATGAGCAGTTCTTC,CASSVGLAGGNEQFF
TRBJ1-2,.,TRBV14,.,TGTGCCAGCAGCCAATATCACAGCTCCTATGGCTACACCTTC,CASSQYHSSYGYTF
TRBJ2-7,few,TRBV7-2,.,TGTGCCAGCACGCTGTTTGGCGAGCAGTACTTC,CASTLFGEQYF
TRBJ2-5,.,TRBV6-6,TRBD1,TGTGCCAGCAGTTACTCCGGGACAGAAGAGACCCAGTACTTC,CASSYSGTEETQYF
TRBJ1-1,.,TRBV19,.,TGTGCCAGTAGTATGGGGAACACTGAAGCTTTCTTT,CASSMGNTEAFF
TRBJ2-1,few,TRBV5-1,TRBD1,TGCGCCAGCAGCTCTTCTCCGGGACAGGGGGCCAATGAGCAGTTCTTC,CASSSSPGQGANEQFF
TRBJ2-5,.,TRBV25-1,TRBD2,TGTGCCAGCAGTGAAACTGGCGGGGGGCGAGAGACCCAGTACTTC,CASSETGGGRETQYF
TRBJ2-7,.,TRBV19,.,TGTGCCAGTAGTGTGGGGTACGAGCAGTACTTC,CASSVGYEQYF
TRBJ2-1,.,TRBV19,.,TGTGCCAGTACCTCTATGCTGGGGGGCGGTGAGCAGTTCTTC,CASTSMLGGGEQFF
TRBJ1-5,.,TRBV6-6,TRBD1,TGTGCCAGCAGAGCTTGGGACAGGCCTAATCAGCCCCAGCATTTT,CASRAWDRPNQPQHF
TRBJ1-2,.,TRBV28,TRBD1,TGTGCCAGCACTCAGGGACAGAACTATGGCTACACCTTC,CASTQGQNYGYTF
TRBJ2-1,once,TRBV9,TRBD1,TGTGCCAGCAGCGAGGGACAGAGCTCCTACAATGAGCAGTTCTTC,CASSEGQSSYNEQFF
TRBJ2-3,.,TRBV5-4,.,TGTGCCAGCAGCTTGTTTCTAGTGAGCGGGACAGATACGCAGTATTTT,CASSLFLVSGTDTQYF
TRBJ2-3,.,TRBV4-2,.,TGTGCCAGCAGCCAAACCGTGAAGGGTAAGGGCACAGATACGCAGTATTTT,CASSQTVKGKGTDTQYF
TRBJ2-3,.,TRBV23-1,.,TGCGCCAGCAGTCAATCGTGCACAGATACGCAGTATTTT,CASSQSCTDTQYF
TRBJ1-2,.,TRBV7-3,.,TGTGCCAGCAGCTCGTCTCGCTTGAGGGTTTTGAAAAGCTACACCTTC,CASSSSRLRVLKSYTF
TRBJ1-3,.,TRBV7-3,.,TGTGCCAGCAGCTTAACAGCTGCCAGCTCTGGAAACACCATATATTTT,CASSLTAASSGNTIYF
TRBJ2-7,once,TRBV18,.,TGTGCCAGCTCACCGACCGGGACTTCCTACGAGCAGTACTTC,CASSPTGTSYEQYF
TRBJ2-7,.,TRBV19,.,TGTGCCAGTAGTAGCCTCCCCCGGGACATGAGAGAGCAGTACTTC,CASSSLPRDMREQYF
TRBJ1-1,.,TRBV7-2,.,TGTGCCAGCAGCTTGGACGGGATGAACACTGAAGCTTTCTTT,CASSLDGMNTEAFF
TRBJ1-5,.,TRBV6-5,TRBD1,TGTGCCAGCAGCCAGGGACAGGGGCGTCAGCCCCAGCATTTT,CASSQGQGRQPQHF
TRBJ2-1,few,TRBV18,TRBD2,TGTGCCAGCTCACCTACTAGCGGGGGGGCGAATGAGCAGTTCTTC,CASSPTSGGANEQFF
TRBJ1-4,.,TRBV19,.,TGTGCCACCAACACTCTCGGAAAACTGTTTTTT,CATNTLGKLFF
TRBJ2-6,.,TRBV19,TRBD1,TGTGCCAGTAGTGTGACAGGGGTGGGGGCCAACGTCCTGACTTTC,CASSVTGVGANVLTF
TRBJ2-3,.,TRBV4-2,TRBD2,TGTGCCAGCAGCCAAAGTACTAGCGGGGGCACAGATACGCAGTATTTT,CASSQSTSGGTDTQYF
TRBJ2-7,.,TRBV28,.,TGTGCCAGCAGTTTAGTGGGTAGCGAGCAGTACTTC,CASSLVGSEQYF
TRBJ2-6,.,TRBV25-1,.,TGTGCCAGCAGTGAATTAGACAGTTCGTCTGGGGCCAACGTCCTGACTTTC,CASSELDSSSGANVLTF
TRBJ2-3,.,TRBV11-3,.,TGTGCCAGCAGTTCCGTGCGTGACGCCAACACAGATACGCAGTATTTT,CASSSVRDANTDTQYF
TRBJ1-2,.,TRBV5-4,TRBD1,TGTGCCAGCAGCTTAGACAGGGGGCTGGTCTATGGCTACACCTTC,CASSLDRGLVYGYTF
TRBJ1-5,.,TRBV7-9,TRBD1,TGTGCCAGCAGCACGACAGGGGGGAAGGATCAGCCCCAGCATTTT,CASSTTGGKDQPQHF
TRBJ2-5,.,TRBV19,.,TGTGCCAGTAGTGGGGGACTTCAAGAGACCCAGTACTTC,CASSGGLQETQYF
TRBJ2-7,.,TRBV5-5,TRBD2,TGTGCCAGCAGCTTGGCGGGGGGGCTTGAGCAGTACTTC,CASSLAGGLEQYF
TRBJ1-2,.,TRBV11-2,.,TGTGCCAGCAGGTTATTCGGTGGCTACACCTTC,CASRLFGGYTF
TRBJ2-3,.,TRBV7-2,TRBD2,TGTGCCAGCAGCTTAAGAATTGATAGCGGGGGGTTCACAGATACGCAGTATTTT,CASSLRIDSGGFTDTQYF
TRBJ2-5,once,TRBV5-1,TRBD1,TGCGCCAGCAGCTCCGGGACAGGAGGAGAGACCCAGTACTTC,CASSSGTGGETQYF
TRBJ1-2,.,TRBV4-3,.,TGCGCCAGCAGCCAAGAGTTAAACTATGGCTACACCTTC,CASSQELNYGYTF
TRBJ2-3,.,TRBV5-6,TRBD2,TGTGCCAGCAGCCACCCTATCTTTAGCGGGGGGGCGTCAGATACGCAGTATTTT,CASSHPIFSGGASDTQYF
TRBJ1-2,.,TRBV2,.,TGTGCCAGCAGCGCCCGAGATGGCTACACCTTC,CASSARDGYTF
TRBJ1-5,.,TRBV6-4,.,TGTGCCAGCAGTGTACGGACGGATCAGCCCCAGCATTTT,CASSVRTDQPQHF
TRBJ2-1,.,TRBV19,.,TGTGCCAGTTATTCCCGTTGGCGGGATGAGCAGTTCTTC,CASYSRWRDEQFF
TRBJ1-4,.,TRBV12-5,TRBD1,TGTGCTAGTGGTTTGGTACTACAGGGGGCTGCTGGGGATGAAAAACTGTTTTTT,CASGLVLQGAAGDEKLFF
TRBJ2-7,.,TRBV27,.,TGTGCCAGCAGCTCGCTTGGGGGGGCTTGGTACGAGCAGTACTTC,CASSSLGGAWYEQYF